This T cell receptor beta chain appears in the sequencing data of a study of T cell repertoires in cytomegalovirus infection. Each CDR3 protein is one row after TCRdb ran MiXCR on the reads. The table lists about 130,000 distinct CDR3 sequences, 32% of them singletons, with under 70% in the top ten. CDR1 and CDR2 from the germline V gene are SGHRS and YFSETQ. The CDR3 consists of 15 residues. V was pared by 3 bases and J by 3 bases, with 5 bases of the junction left unmatched. For this clonotype: Its antigen is currently unknown.

V is TRBV5-1 and J is TRBJ1-1; the match to TRBD1 covers 10 bases. The sequencing used CD8+ T cells from cultured PBMCs, collected from culture after CMV antigen stimulation. This receptor was obtained from a human donor in good health (CMV status not recorded). Some clones in this sample may be carry-over from other donors' samples. The CDR3 loop reads CASSSGTGVYTEAFF. CDR3 DNA: TGCGCCAGCAGCTCGGGGACAGGGGTCTACACTGAAGCTTTCTTT. The full variable domain, completed using reference TRBV5-1 and TRBJ1-1, is KAGVTQTPRYLIKTRGQQVTLSCSPISGHRSVSWYQQTPGQGLQFLFEYFSETQRNKGNFPGRFSGRQFSNSRSEMNVSTLELGDSALYLCASSSGTGVYTEAFFGQGTRLTVV.